What follows are 10 T cell receptor beta chains derived from one specimen sequenced in a study of cytomegalovirus exposure and HLA in healthy donors. Here immunoSEQ multiplex PCR was the method, and the copy in TCRdb shows in-frame clones only, minus some. The sample consists of approximately 88,000 clones, roughly 80% of them appearing once. Material: PBMCs. These receptors were taken from a woman aged 18-35 years in good health and CMV-seropositive.

The rearrangement joins TRBV19 to TRBJ1-5; D is unclear. Germline V gene lookup returns CDR1 LNHDA and CDR2 SQIVND (reference sequence). Between the trimmed V and J ends, which lost 5 bases and 7 bases, there was a span of 18 bases. The CDR3 length is 15 residues. CDR3 in DNA: TGTGCCAGTAGTGGGCCCCGGGGAGGCGGGCAGCCCCAGCATTTT. Encoded protein: CASSGPRGGGQPQHF.

The rearrangement joins TRBV28 to TRBJ1-5; possibly TRBD1 for D (5 bases). Trimming removed 3 bases from V and 0 bases from J, with 15 bases in between. The CDR3 sequence is 17 residues long. The germline gives CDR1 MDHEN, CDR2 SYDVKM. In DNA form, the CDR3 reads TGTGCCAGCAGTTTTCAGGACACCAAATATAGCAATCAGCCCCAGCATTTT. Residues: CASSFQDTKYSNQPQHF.

J is TRBJ1-2 and V is TRBV5-1, with no clear D. Trimming pared 2 bases from V and 0 bases from J, leaving 8 bases between. CDR3 length equals 14 residues. CDR1 SGHRS and CDR2 YFSETQ come from the germline V gene. CDR3 coding DNA: TGCGCCAGCAGCTTAACGAGTGCTAACTATGGCTACACCTTC. Translated, it gives CASSLTSANYGYTF.

V and J are TRBV28 and TRBJ2-5; 10 positions match TRBD2. This CDR3 comprises 15 residues. Looked up from germline, CDR1 is MDHEN and CDR2 is SYDVKM. After removal of 5 bases from V and 4 bases from J, the junction contained 7 bases not matched to a gene. The CDR3 here is CASSLFLAGGETQYF. CDR3 DNA: TGTGCCAGCAGTCTCTTTTTAGCGGGAGGAGAGACCCAGTACTTC.

This clone appeared a few times. The genes are TRBV6-5 and TRBJ2-5; tentatively, D is TRBD1 (6 bases). The ends were cut back, 2 bases at V and 7 bases at J, with 14 bases in the middle. CDR1 is MNHEY, CDR2 SVGAGI, per germline. The CDR3 has 14 residues. The CDR3 DNA is TGTGCCAGCAGTTACGGCAGGGGCCCTACGACCCAGTACTTC. This translates into CASSYGRGPTTQYF.

The chain combines TRBV9 with TRBJ2-3, with 11 bases matching TRBD2. Germline CDR1 and CDR2: SGDLS and YYNGEE. The ends lost 7 bases at V and 2 bases at J; junction bases unmatched: 15. The CDR3 spans 18 residues. For the CDR3, the DNA is TGTGCCAGCTCCTTACGTGGAATAGCGGGGGGGAACACAGATACGCAGTATTTT. It encodes CASSLRGIAGGNTDTQYF.

This chain joins TRBV9 and TRBJ1-2; D is ambiguous. V was clipped by 1 base and J by 3 bases, with 7 bases between them. Looked up from germline, CDR1 is SGDLS and CDR2 is YYNGEE. The CDR3 totals 13 residues. The CDR3 reads CASSVREDYGYTF. The CDR3 bases are TGTGCCAGCAGCGTAAGGGAGGACTATGGCTACACCTTC. The full variable domain, its missing parts supplied by reference TRBV9 and TRBJ1-2, is DSGVTQTPKHLITATGQRVTLRCSPRSGDLSVYWYQQSLDQGLQFLIQYYNGEERAKGNILERFSAQQFPDLHSELNLSSLELGDSALYFCASSVREDYGYTFGSGTRLTVV.

V gene TRBV7-2 combines with J gene TRBJ2-5; D possibly corresponds to TRBD1 (6 bases). Trimming took off 8 bases at V and 3 bases at J, with 13 bases between the two ends. Germline V gene lookup returns CDR1 SGHTA and CDR2 FQGNSA. CDR3 length: 13 amino acids. The CDR3 nucleotides read TGTGCCAGCTGCAGGGGCTATGAAGAGACCCAGTACTTC. The encoded protein is CASCRGYEETQYF.

V is TRBV13 and J is TRBJ2-2, with TRBD1 matching over 11 bases. Losses at the gene ends were 5 bases for V and 6 bases for J; bases not matched to a gene: 8. There are 16 residues in the CDR3. From germline, CDR1 is PRHDT and CDR2 FYEKMQ (reference sequence). The CDR3 region is CASSARDRGTSGELFF. Here the CDR3 DNA reads TGTGCCAGCAGCGCCCGGGACAGGGGGACATCCGGGGAGCTGTTTTTT.

The rearrangement uses TRBV2 and TRBJ2-5, with TRBD2 matching 10 bases. The germline gives CDR1 SNHLY, CDR2 FYNNEI. The J segment lost 5 bases and the V segment lost 1 base, leaving 4 bases of the junction unmatched. CDR3 length: 15 residues. The CDR3 sequence is CASSEERGGGETQYF. CDR3 bases: TGTGCCAGCAGTGAAGAGCGGGGGGGCGGGGAGACCCAGTACTTC.